This TCR beta chain comes out of a study of Tregs in tolerant kidney transplant recipients. General study points: Biological reproducibility was not directly addressed in this study.

Mixed chimerism was transient after nonmyeloablative marrow transplants from related graft donors. Unstimulated regulatory T cells (CD4+CD25+CD127-), CD4+CD25- non-regulatory cells, CD4 and CD8 cells were FACS-sorted from thawed PBMCs. Libraries were prepared by immunoSEQ multiplex PCR; TCRdb keeps only in-frame clonotypes and omits some of them. The sample consists of 81,000 or so clones, about 91% of them appearing once. Concerning this clone: Its antigen is not identified.

The V end was cut by 1 base, the J end by 1 base, with 9 bases between. CDR1 is SGHAT and CDR2 is FQNNGV in the germline V gene. CDR3 length equals 15 residues. The specimen was CD4+ T cells from blood (PBMCs), collected 24 months after the transplant. This receptor was identified in a human patient who received a combined kidney and bone marrow transplant. The graft donor may be the source of some T cells. This chain uses TRBV11-2 with TRBJ2-3, with D maybe TRBD1 (6 bases). The DNA of the CDR3 is TGTGCCAGCAGCTTAGTGTCAGGGGGCACAGATACGCAGTATTTT. Translating it yields CASSLVSGGTDTQYF.